The 30 T cell receptor beta chains presented below share a single source sample, sequenced in a study of blood T cell repertoires in COVID-19. Measured with immunoSEQ multiplex PCR; TCRdb has only the in-frame clones, and not every one. Among 120,000 to 150,000 clones listed, 80% to 90% were seen once. The material sequenced was peripheral blood. Receptor source: a woman aged 40 to 49 with acute or convalescent COVID-19.

The genes are TRBV19 and TRBJ2-1; 10 bases match TRBD2. Germline V CDR1 and CDR2: LNHDA, SQIVND (reference sequence). The CDR3 has 14 residues. The junction had 3 bases not matched to a gene; V was cut back by 3 bases and J by 7 bases. The chain's CDR3 is CASSITSGVNEQFF. The DNA for the CDR3 is TGTGCCAGTAGTATCACTAGCGGGGTTAATGAGCAGTTCTTC.

In its sample, this clone was seen a few times. This rearrangement joins TRBV4-3 to TRBJ1-5; 7 nucleotides agree with TRBD1. V lost 5 bases to trimming and J lost 1 base; unmatched junction nucleotides: 5. The CDR3 spans 15 residues. Germline V gives CDR1 LGHNA, CDR2 YSLEER. In DNA, the CDR3 is TGCGCCAGCAGCACAGACAGGGTAAGCAATCAGCCCCAGCATTTT. Residues: CASSTDRVSNQPQHF.

The gene calls are TRBV18 and TRBJ1-2; weak D call: TRBD1 (5 bases). The V gene's germline CDR1 is KGHSH and CDR2 LQKENI. The CDR3 runs to 12 residues. V shed 4 bases and J shed 5 bases, with 8 bases lying between them. The CDR3 DNA reads TGTGCCAGCTCACTCGGGGGGTATGGCTACACCTTC. Translating gives CASSLGGYGYTF. The full variable domain, rest sourced from reference TRBV18 and TRBJ1-2, is NAGVMQNPRHLVRRRGQEARLRCSPMKGHSHVYWYRQLPEEGLKFMVYLQKENIIDESGMPKERFSAEFPKEGPSILRIQQVVRGDSAAYFCASSLGGYGYTFGSGTRLTVV.

J is TRBJ2-3 and V is TRBV11-2, with D possibly TRBD2 on 7 matching bases. Looked up from germline, CDR1 is SGHAT and CDR2 is FQNNGV. The CDR3 totals 16 residues. V gave up 5 bases and J gave up 4 bases, with 19 bases separating them. This chain's CDR3 is CASSPREGGWSDTQYF. Here the CDR3 DNA reads TGTGCCAGCAGCCCAAGGGAGGGGGGCTGGTCAGATACGCAGTATTTT.

This sequence joins TRBV4-3 and TRBJ2-6; D not resolved. The CDR3 extends over 21 amino acids. With 0 bases removed from V and 2 bases from J, the gap between germline ends came to 23 bases. Germline V gives CDR1 LGHNA, CDR2 YSLEER. The CDR3 nucleotides read TGCGCCAGCAGCCAAGATCTGGGCCTTCGGTACGTTGGCCCTGGGGCCAACGTCCTGACTTTC. This codes for CASSQDLGLRYVGPGANVLTF.

V usage is TRBV23-1 and J usage is TRBJ1-5; TRBD1 is a possible D gene (6 bases). TRBV23-1 qualifies as an ORF whose function is uncertain. V shed 3 bases and J shed 5 bases, with 14 bases lying between them. This CDR3 spans 15 amino acids. CDR3 residues: CASSHEDSTYQPQHF. In DNA form, the CDR3 reads TGCGCCAGCAGTCATGAGGACAGCACCTATCAGCCCCAGCATTTT.

V gene TRBV28 combines with J gene TRBJ1-4, with TRBD1 matching over 7 bases. V lost 7 bases to trimming and J lost 7 bases; unmatched junction nucleotides: 12. Germline assignment: CDR1 MDHEN and CDR2 SYDVKM. This CDR3 has 15 amino acids. CDR3 in DNA: TGTGCCAGCATCGGCGGGACAGCTGTCGGTGAAAAACTGTTTTTT. Translated: CASIGGTAVGEKLFF.

CDR3: CASSLTRAQETQYF. CDR3 nucleotides: TGTGCCAGCAGCCTTACGAGGGCCCAAGAGACCCAGTACTTC. The V and J genes are TRBV7-2 and TRBJ2-5; tentatively, D is TRBD2 (5 bases). Trimming left V 5 bases short and J 1 base short, with 11 bases between. This CDR3 is 14 amino acids long. The germline V gene has CDR1 SGHTA and CDR2 FQGNSA.

The chain is built from TRBV7-9 and TRBJ1-1; D gene unclear. CDR1 is SEHNR, CDR2 FQNEAQ, per germline (reference sequence). This CDR3 contains 13 residues. Trimming cost V 3 bases and J 1 base, with 6 bases left between them. The CDR3 DNA reads TGTGCCAGCAGCTTTAGACAGAACACTGAAGCTTTCTTT. Translated: CASSFRQNTEAFF.

This clone was picked up one time. The rearrangement joins TRBV7-3 to TRBJ2-1; 8 bases fit TRBD2. The CDR3 loop spans 14 amino acids. V shed 5 bases, J shed 10 bases, and the junction held 10 bases outside the gene matches. CDR1 is SGHTA and CDR2 is FQGTGA in the germline V gene. CDR3 region: CASSVSGAITEQFF. The CDR3 DNA reads as TGTGCCAGCAGCGTTAGCGGGGCGATTACCGAGCAGTTCTTC.

The genes are TRBV30 and TRBJ2-3, with D possibly TRBD2 on 5 matching bases. The germline V and J ends were trimmed by 0 bases and 2 bases, with 12 bases remaining between them. Germline V CDR1 and CDR2: GTSNPN, SVGIG (reference sequence). The CDR3 spans 15 residues. The CDR3 nucleotides are TGTGCCTGGAGTGTTGAGGGCACCCACACAGATACGCAGTATTTT. It encodes CAWSVEGTHTDTQYF.

This chain connects TRBV3-1 (or the pseudogene TRBV3-2) to TRBJ1-2, with 11 nucleotides matching TRBD1. This CDR3 has 15 amino acids. Losses at the gene ends were 1 base for V and 2 bases for J; bases not matched to a gene: 0. Germline lookup yields CDR1 LGHDT and CDR2 YNNKEL (reference sequence). The CDR3 nucleotides are TGTGCCAGCAGCCAAGGGACAGGGGGCAACTATGGCTACACCTTC. This sequence encodes CASSQGTGGNYGYTF.

The V and J genes are TRBV3-1 (or the pseudogene TRBV3-2) and TRBJ1-3, with unresolved D. Germline V gives CDR1 LGHDT, CDR2 YNNKEL (reference sequence). This CDR3 contains 13 residues. V lost 1 base to trimming and J lost 4 bases, with 5 bases between them. DNA for the CDR3: TGTGCCAGCAGCCAAGTCCAGGGAAACACCATATATTTT. This gives the protein CASSQVQGNTIYF.

The chain has TRBV28 and TRBJ1-2; TRBD1 is a possible D gene (5 bases). Germline CDR1 is MDHEN and CDR2 is SYDVKM. This CDR3 spans 14 amino acids. Trimming took off 8 bases at V and 4 bases at J, with 17 bases between the two ends. The CDR3 is CASLLQRGGYGYTF. CDR3 coding DNA: TGTGCCAGCCTTCTTCAACGGGGGGGCTATGGCTACACCTTC.

The J gene is TRBJ2-3, the V gene TRBV5-1; 8 bases match TRBD1. CDR1 and CDR2 from the germline V gene are SGHRS and YFSETQ. The CDR3 is 14 residues long. V dropped 4 bases and J dropped 4; count of bases not matched to a gene: 5. CDR3 in DNA: TGCGCCAGCAGCCTAGGACAGGGCGCAGATACGCAGTATTTT. Protein product: CASSLGQGADTQYF.

This clone came up once. The gene calls are TRBV5-1 and TRBJ1-1; D is uncertain. The CDR3 covers 13 residues. Germline V lookup: CDR1 SGHRS, CDR2 YFSETQ. Trimming removed 3 bases at V and 1 base at J, with 7 bases between. The CDR3 here is CASSSTGNTEAFF. The DNA for the CDR3 is TGCGCCAGCAGCTCTACGGGGAACACTGAAGCTTTCTTT.

CDR3 protein: CASSFQGLYGYTF. Written as DNA, the CDR3 is TGTGCCAGCAGTTTTCAGGGGCTCTATGGCTACACCTTC. The chain combines TRBV28 with TRBJ1-2; a possible D gene is TRBD1 (6 bases). V gave up 3 bases and J gave up 4 bases, with 9 bases separating them. Germline CDR1 MDHEN, CDR2 SYDVKM. CDR3 length: 13 residues.

This sequence joins TRBV12-3 or TRBV12-4 and TRBJ1-1, with D unclear. The V end lost 7 bases, the J end lost 5 bases, and 8 bases lay between the germline ends. The CDR3 spans 11 residues. The chain's CDR3 is CASTLGTEAFF. CDR3 nucleotide sequence: TGTGCCAGCACCCTCGGGACTGAAGCTTTCTTT.

This chain uses TRBV6-5 with TRBJ2-3, with a weak D call TRBD2 (6 bases). This CDR3 comprises 15 residues. V gave up 7 bases and J gave up 4 bases, with 18 bases separating them. Germline CDR1 reads MNHEY; CDR2 reads SVGAGI. Here the CDR3 reads CASTEPGGLSDTQYF. CDR3 in DNA: TGTGCCAGCACCGAGCCCGGGGGACTCTCAGATACGCAGTATTTT.

For the CDR3, the DNA is TGTGCCAGCAGTTTATCGAGACTACAGGGGGGCTATGGCTACACCTTC. Residues: CASSLSRLQGGYGYTF. The J gene is TRBJ1-2, the V gene TRBV27; 8 bases match TRBD1. Germline V lookup: CDR1 MNHEY, CDR2 SMNVEV (reference sequence). The trim removed 0 bases at V and 4 bases at J, leaving 7 bases unmatched. There are 16 residues in the CDR3.

This clone is a singleton in its sample. The J gene is TRBJ1-5, the V gene TRBV6-1; a weak D match, TRBD1 (5 bases). The ends were cut back, 1 base at V and 4 bases at J, with 14 bases in the middle. The CDR3 extends over 16 amino acids. Germline V gives CDR1 MNHNS, CDR2 SASEGT. The CDR3 DNA sequence: TGTGCCAGCAGTGAAGGATACAGGTTTGGTAATCAGCCCCAGCATTTT. This gives the protein CASSEGYRFGNQPQHF.

The rearrangement links TRBV28 to TRBJ1-5; tentatively, D is TRBD1 (5 bases). Looked up from germline, CDR1 is MDHEN and CDR2 is SYDVKM. The V gene lost 6 bases and the J gene lost 4 bases, with 22 bases spanning the gap. CDR3 length equals 17 residues. DNA of the CDR3: TGTGCCAGCAGCCTACGGGGGATCACGGCGGTGAATCAGCCCCAGCATTTT. It codes for CASSLRGITAVNQPQHF.

The genes are TRBV11-3 and TRBJ1-1; 8 bases are a match to TRBD1. V dropped 4 bases and J dropped 0; count of bases not matched to a gene: 7. Germline V gene data show CDR1 as SGHNT and CDR2 as YENEEA. This CDR3 comprises 16 residues. The CDR3 coding sequence is TGTGCCAGCAGCTCCGGACAGGGCAACATGAACACTGAAGCTTTCTTT. Amino acids: CASSSGQGNMNTEAFF.

This rearrangement joins TRBV2 to TRBJ2-1; TRBD2 agrees at 13 bases. J was trimmed by 4 bases and V by 4 bases; bases with no gene match: 7. The CDR3 extends over 17 amino acids. Germline CDR1 SNHLY, CDR2 FYNNEI. The CDR3 DNA follows: TGTGCCAGCAGTGGACTGACTAGCGGGAGGACGTACAATGAGCAGTTCTTC. This translates into CASSGLTSGRTYNEQFF. The variable domain in full, completed from reference TRBV2 and TRBJ2-1, reads EPEVTQTPSHQVTQMGQEVILRCVPISNHLYFYWYRQILGQKVEFLVSFYNNEISEKSEIFDDQFSVERPDGSNFTLKIRSTKLEDSAMYFCASSGLTSGRTYNEQFFGPGTRLTVL.

This clone was picked up one time. The chain couples TRBV5-1 to TRBJ1-1, with D possibly matching TRBD1 (5 bases). Looked up from germline, CDR1 is SGHRS and CDR2 is YFSETQ. Trimming removed 2 bases at V and 1 base at J, with 6 bases between. This CDR3 contains 13 residues. In nucleotides, the CDR3 is TGCGCCAGCAGCTTTACAGGGAACACTGAAGCTTTCTTT. Translated: CASSFTGNTEAFF.

The chain uses TRBV4-3 and TRBJ2-7; 15 bases are a match to TRBD2. This CDR3 is 16 amino acids long. CDR1 is LGHNA and CDR2 is YSLEER in the germline V gene. J lost 0 bases, V lost 4 bases, and 1 base had no gene match. The DNA of the CDR3 is TGCGCCAGCAGCCCGGGACTAGCGGGGGGCTCCTACGAGCAGTACTTC. As protein: CASSPGLAGGSYEQYF.

This chain connects TRBV29-1 to TRBJ1-2; D is possibly TRBD1 (5 bases). The germline V and J ends were trimmed by 4 bases and 8 bases, with 17 bases remaining between them. The CDR3 covers 13 residues. In germline, CDR1 is SQVTM, CDR2 ANQGSEA. CDR3 sequence: CSVVGPRADGYTF. The CDR3, as DNA: TGCAGCGTTGTGGGGCCTCGAGCTGACGGCTACACCTTC.

CDR3 sequence: CASSLEWATYNEQFF. CDR3 nucleotide sequence: TGTGCCAGCAGCTTGGAGTGGGCGACCTACAATGAGCAGTTCTTC. This rearrangement joins TRBV5-5 to TRBJ2-1; no definite D call. Per the germline V gene, CDR1 is SGHKS and CDR2 is YYEKEE (reference sequence). V shed 0 bases and J shed 2 bases, with 9 bases lying between them. There are 15 residues in the CDR3.

The rearrangement links TRBV19 to TRBJ1-5; 8 bases align to TRBD1. CDR3 length equals 16 residues. Germline V gene sequence: CDR1 LNHDA, CDR2 SQIVND (reference sequence). The V gene end was trimmed by 7 bases and the J gene end by 6 bases; junction bases not matched to a gene: 14. The CDR3 sequence: CASIPSDRGLLQPQHF. The CDR3 DNA reads TGTGCCAGTATCCCCTCCGACAGGGGCTTACTTCAGCCCCAGCATTTT.

The V and J genes are TRBV7-2 and TRBJ2-2; a weak D match, TRBD2 (6 bases). Germline V gene lookup returns CDR1 SGHTA and CDR2 FQGNSA. Between the trimmed V and J ends, which lost 5 bases and 2 bases, there was a span of 18 bases. CDR3 size: 17 residues. In DNA, the CDR3 is TGTGCCAGCAGCCTATCCCCCGGGACTTCAAACACCGGGGAGCTGTTTTTT. Protein: CASSLSPGTSNTGELFF.